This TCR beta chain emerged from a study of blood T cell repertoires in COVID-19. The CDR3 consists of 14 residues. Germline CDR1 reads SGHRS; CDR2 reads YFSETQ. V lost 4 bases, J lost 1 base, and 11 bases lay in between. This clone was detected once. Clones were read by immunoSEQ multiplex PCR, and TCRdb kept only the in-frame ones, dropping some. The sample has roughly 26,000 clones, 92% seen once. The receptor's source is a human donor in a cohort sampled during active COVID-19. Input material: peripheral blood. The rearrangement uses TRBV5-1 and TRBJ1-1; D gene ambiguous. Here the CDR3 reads CASSRTLSNTEAFF. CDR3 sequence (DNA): TGCGCCAGCAGCCGGACTTTATCGAACACTGAAGCTTTCTTT.